This T cell receptor beta chain was sequenced during a study of cytomegalovirus exposure and HLA in healthy donors. This clone occurred once. What it binds is unknown. Study-level findings and limits: The study designated fewer than 200 TCR beta chains cytomegalovirus-associated.

The CDR3 spans 13 residues. Germline trimming cut 7 bases from V and 6 bases from J; bases unmatched to any gene: 7. Per the germline V gene, CDR1 is LNHDA and CDR2 is SQIVND (reference sequence). Some clones are missing from TCRdb's copy, which holds only in-frame ones; the method was immunoSEQ multiplex PCR. This table has 200,000 or so clones, over 80% appearing once. The chain carries TRBV19 and TRBJ1-2; 8 nucleotides match TRBD1. Sequenced sample: PBMCs. This sequence was found in a young woman in good health and CMV-seronegative. CDR3 nucleotides: TGTGCCAGTACTGGCAGGGGGCCGGATGGCTACACCTTC. This encodes CASTGRGPDGYTF.